The 32 T cell receptor beta chains below all came from one sample that was sequenced in a study of metastatic and nonmetastatic thyroid tumors. MiXCR re-clonotyped the PCR reads for TCRdb. The repertoire includes 19,000 or so clones, about 25% of them detected once, and about 20% sits in the top ten. Thyroid surgery had not been preceded by any treatment in any patient. The source material was blood. These TCRs come from a female donor with papillary thyroid cancer or a benign thyroid nodule (not recorded which). Some clones in this sample may be carry-over from other donors' samples.

This clone was seen at least ten times. V is TRBV28 and J is TRBJ1-2, with 7 nucleotides matching TRBD1. This CDR3 region has 13 residues. The V segment lost 8 bases and the J segment 7 bases; nucleotides outside the gene matches: 10. The germline CDR1 and CDR2 sequences are MDHEN and SYDVKM. The CDR3, as DNA: TGTGCCAGCGGAGGGACAGTGGGTTTTGGCTACACCTTC. Its protein is CASGGTVGFGYTF.

This chain uses TRBV20-1 with TRBJ1-2, with unresolved D. CDR1 is DFQATT, CDR2 SNEGSKA, per germline (reference sequence). The V end lost 5 bases, the J end lost 8 bases, and 18 bases lay between the germline ends. This CDR3 has 13 amino acids. In nucleotides, the CDR3 is TGCAGTGCTGCTCGAGGAGGAGCGGGGGGCTACACCTTC. Protein sequence: CSAARGGAGGYTF.

This clone has just a few counts. V and J are TRBV18 and TRBJ1-6; TRBD1 might be the D (5 bases). The CDR3 consists of 15 residues. Trimming left V 4 bases short and J 5 bases short, with 12 bases between. CDR1 is KGHSH, CDR2 LQKENI, per germline. The CDR3 protein is CASSLPGGNNSPLHF. CDR3 DNA: TGTGCCAGCTCACTCCCCGGGGGGAATAATTCACCCCTCCACTTT.

This clone is medium-sized (0.01 to 0.1%) within its sample. The chain combines TRBV9 with TRBJ1-1; no reliable D call. The germline V and J ends were trimmed by 0 bases and 2 bases, with 5 bases remaining between them. Germline V gene lookup returns CDR1 SGDLS and CDR2 YYNGEE. The CDR3 loop spans 13 amino acids. CDR3 sequence: CASSVGTNTEAFF. CDR3 in DNA: TGTGCCAGCAGCGTAGGAACCAACACTGAAGCTTTCTTT.

This clone occurred a few times. The chain recombines TRBV19 with TRBJ1-2; D perhaps matches TRBD1 (6 bases). Germline V gene lookup returns CDR1 LNHDA and CDR2 SQIVND (reference sequence). This CDR3 has 15 residues. The germline V and J ends were trimmed by 9 bases and 8 bases, with 25 bases remaining between them. The CDR3 coding sequence is TGTGCCAGCCGAAACTCCCCGGGACAAAGGTCCGGCTACACCTTC. This sequence encodes CASRNSPGQRSGYTF.

This clone has a single count. The J gene is TRBJ2-3, the V gene TRBV7-2; D is ambiguous. Germline-derived CDR1 and CDR2 are SGHTA and FQGNSA. Trimming removed 1 base at V and 6 bases at J, with 11 bases between. This CDR3 spans 14 amino acids. CDR3 nucleotide sequence: TGTGCCAGCAGCTTAGACGGTCCATTGGATACGCAGTATTTT. It is translated as CASSLDGPLDTQYF.

Worth noting for this clone: The CDR3 does not end in the conserved phenylalanine or tryptophan, so this is likely a read error. The chain is built from TRBV30 and TRBJ1-1, with D unclear. The CDR3 sequence is 16 residues long. The germline V gene has CDR1 GTSNPN and CDR2 SVGIG (reference sequence). The CDR3 nucleotides read TGTGGCTGGAGTCCTCTTCGAGGGCCGATTGGAACTGAAGCTTTCTAT. It codes for CGWSPLRGPIGTEAFY.

The chain couples TRBV6-5 to TRBJ1-1; no clear D gene. Germline V gives CDR1 MNHEY, CDR2 SVGAGI. This CDR3 has 16 amino acids. V was trimmed by 2 bases and J by 5 bases, leaving 18 bases between them. CDR3 coding DNA: TGTGCCAGCAGTTACACTGGTTACGGTGTAGGGACTGAAGCTTTCTTT. Encoded protein: CASSYTGYGVGTEAFF.

This clone is medium-sized within its sample. The V call is TRBV20-1, the J call TRBJ2-5, with 10 bases matching TRBD2. The length of the CDR3 is 14 residues. CDR1 and CDR2 (germline): DFQATT, SNEGSKA (reference sequence). The V and J ends lost 5 bases and 2 bases, in that order; junction bases with no gene match: 5. The CDR3 DNA reads TGCAGTGCTCGGACTAGCGGAGAACAAGAGACCCAGTACTTC. Translating gives CSARTSGEQETQYF.

This clone is labeled as medium-sized (0.01 to 0.1%). CDR3 DNA: TGTGCCAGCAGCGTAGGCAGGTATAATTCACCCCTCCACTTT. The encoded protein is CASSVGRYNSPLHF. This chain uses TRBV9 with TRBJ1-6, with no clear D. The CDR3 is 14 residues long. Trimming pared 0 bases from V and 4 bases from J, leaving 5 bases between. Germline CDR1 and CDR2: SGDLS and YYNGEE.

The chain employs TRBV20-1 and TRBJ1-1; 7 positions match TRBD1. The CDR3 has 14 residues. Looked up from germline, CDR1 is DFQATT and CDR2 is SNEGSKA (reference sequence). J was trimmed by 7 bases and V by 0 bases; bases with no gene match: 8. CDR3 bases: TGCAGTGCTAGAGACCCCAGGGGGGGGTGTGAAGCTTTCTTT. It specifies CSARDPRGGCEAFF.

The CDR3 protein is CASRRTRGGQDTDTQYF. The CDR3, as DNA: TGTGCCAGCAGGCGGACCCGGGGAGGCCAAGACACAGATACGCAGTATTTT. The rearrangement links TRBV6-6 to TRBJ2-3, with a weak D call TRBD2 (6 bases). CDR3 size: 17 residues. V lost 6 bases and J lost 2, with 21 bases in between. The germline gives CDR1 MNHNY, CDR2 SVGAGI (reference sequence).

The chain couples TRBV9 to TRBJ1-6, with D uncertain. Germline V gene lookup returns CDR1 SGDLS and CDR2 YYNGEE. With 3 bases removed from V and 5 bases from J, the gap between germline ends came to 6 bases. The CDR3 is 13 residues long. The CDR3 DNA sequence: TGTGCCAGCAGCGGGTCGGATAATTCACCCCTCCACTTT. It specifies CASSGSDNSPLHF.

This clone was detected many times. The chain carries TRBV4-3 and TRBJ2-3; D might be TRBD2 (6 bases). Looked up from germline, CDR1 is LGHNA and CDR2 is YSLEER. This CDR3 is 18 amino acids long. The V gene lost 0 bases and the J gene lost 3 bases, with 19 bases spanning the gap. CDR3 sequence: CASSQDLMGGVRTDTQYF. The CDR3 DNA follows: TGCGCCAGCAGCCAAGATCTTATGGGCGGGGTAAGAACAGATACGCAGTATTTT.

In its sample, this clone was seen many times. The rearrangement links TRBV6-4 to TRBJ2-2, with D perhaps TRBD2 (6 bases). V was shortened by 0 bases and J by 3 bases, with 11 bases between the two germline ends. The CDR3 totals 16 residues. Germline loops: CDR1 MRHNA, CDR2 SNTAGT. CDR3 in DNA: TGTGCCAGCAGTGACTCTAGCGGACACCACACCGGGGAGCTGTTTTTT. Translating it yields CASSDSSGHHTGELFF.

This clone has a handful of counts. The chain recombines TRBV6-5 with TRBJ1-1; D unresolved. Germline CDR1 reads MNHEY; CDR2 reads SVGAGI. Trimming pared 6 bases from V and 3 bases from J, leaving 14 bases between. CDR3 length: 14 amino acids. Here the CDR3 reads CASSSTEGDTEAFF. In nucleotides, the CDR3 is TGTGCCAGCAGCTCTACTGAAGGCGACACTGAAGCTTTCTTT.

In DNA form, the CDR3 reads TGCGCCAGCAGCGAGACCGGAAGACCCGAGACCCAGTACTTC. Its translation: CASSETGRPETQYF. The chain couples TRBV10-1 to TRBJ2-5; no clear D. Between the trimmed V and J ends, which lost 6 bases and 5 bases, there was a span of 16 bases. The CDR3 consists of 14 residues. Per germline, CDR1 WNHNN and CDR2 SYGVQD (reference sequence).

This clone was seen more than once but under ten times. V is TRBV5-8 and J is TRBJ1-2; unclear D gene. Trimming stripped 2 bases from V and 0 bases from J, with 8 bases between. The CDR3 totals 14 residues. Germline assignment: CDR1 SGHTS and CDR2 YDEGEE. The CDR3 loop is CASSFPTSNYGYTF. CDR3 sequence (DNA): TGTGCCAGCAGCTTCCCCACCTCTAACTATGGCTACACCTTC.

This clone is classed as medium-sized. This chain connects TRBV20-1 to TRBJ1-4, with D possibly TRBD1 on 6 matching bases. Trimming took 0 bases from V and 4 from J, leaving 15 bases between them. In germline, CDR1 is DFQATT, CDR2 SNEGSKA (reference sequence). The length of the CDR3 is 16 residues. Written as DNA, the CDR3 is TGCAGTGCTAGAGATCACCGACAGGACATTAATGAAAAACTGTTTTTT. It codes for CSARDHRQDINEKLFF.

At least ten counts were recorded for this clone. This chain uses TRBV5-6 with TRBJ1-3, with D unclear. Germline V CDR1 and CDR2: SGHDT, YYEEEE. This CDR3 is 14 amino acids long. Trimming left V 0 bases short and J 3 bases short, with 7 bases between. CDR3 sequence (DNA): TGTGCCAGCAGCTTGGTGACAAGTGGAAACACCATATATTTT. Translating it yields CASSLVTSGNTIYF.

The chain is built from TRBV11-2 and TRBJ2-7, with 12 bases fitting TRBD2. Germline V gene lookup returns CDR1 SGHAT and CDR2 FQNNGV. V gave up 3 bases and J gave up 3 bases; unmatched junction bases: 12. The CDR3 has 18 amino acids. The CDR3 region is CASSFFPWTSGAIYEQYF. The CDR3 DNA sequence: TGTGCCAGCAGCTTCTTTCCATGGACTAGCGGGGCAATCTACGAGCAGTACTTC.

The chain employs TRBV19 and TRBJ2-6, with D possibly TRBD1 on 5 matching bases. The CDR3 totals 16 residues. Between the trimmed V and J ends, which lost 7 bases and 1 base, there was a span of 14 bases. The V gene's germline CDR1 is LNHDA and CDR2 SQIVND (reference sequence). The CDR3 sequence is CASTDRPGSGANVLTF. The DNA for the CDR3 is TGTGCCAGTACCGACAGACCAGGGTCTGGGGCCAACGTCCTGACTTTC.

This clone has only a few counts. The DNA of the CDR3 is TGTGCCAGCAGCCAAGATAACGGCCCCCGGCGGGAGCAGTACTTC. Protein product: CASSQDNGPRREQYF. V usage is TRBV6-2 or TRBV6-3 and J usage is TRBJ2-7; D uncertain. There are 15 residues in the CDR3. CDR1 MNHEY and CDR2 SVGEGT come from the germline V gene. The V and J ends lost 6 bases and 7 bases respectively, with 22 bases between them.

The gene calls are TRBV20-1 and TRBJ1-5; 8 bases align to TRBD1. The CDR3 has 16 amino acids. Unmatched junction bases numbered 11, after V lost 1 base and J lost 6 bases. Germline CDR1 and CDR2: DFQATT and SNEGSKA (reference sequence). The CDR3 nucleotides read TGCAGTGCTAGAGTCCTAGCAGGGGGCGAGACTCAGCCCCAGCATTTT. Protein sequence: CSARVLAGGETQPQHF.

The rearrangement uses TRBV15 and TRBJ2-3; perhaps D is TRBD1 or TRBD2 (7 bases each). Per the germline V gene, CDR1 is LNHNV and CDR2 is YYDKDF (reference sequence). V was trimmed by 2 bases and J by 1 base, leaving 19 bases between them. CDR3 length equals 18 residues. CDR3 in DNA: TGTGCCACCAGCAGACACAGACAGGGAGGGAGCGGCACAGATACGCAGTATTTT. This gives the protein CATSRHRQGGSGTDTQYF.

Here the CDR3 DNA reads TGTGCCACCAGTGCAGGCGGTTTCAATGAGCAGTTCTTC. It specifies CATSAGGFNEQFF. V gene TRBV24-1 combines with J gene TRBJ2-1; D is undetermined. In germline, CDR1 is KGHDR, CDR2 SFDVKD. Trimming took off 5 bases at V and 6 bases at J, with 10 bases between the two ends. The CDR3 extends over 13 amino acids.

By proportion, this clone is medium-sized. The rearrangement uses TRBV20-1 and TRBJ1-2, with 9 bases matching TRBD1. CDR3 length equals 16 residues. V lost 0 bases and J lost 3; bases outside the gene matches: 8. Germline CDR1 reads DFQATT; CDR2 reads SNEGSKA (reference sequence). The CDR3 coding sequence is TGCAGTGCTAGAGATTGGACAGGGGATACGTACTATGGCTACACCTTC. Protein product: CSARDWTGDTYYGYTF.

This clone occurred many times. The rearrangement links TRBV20-1 to TRBJ2-2; no definite D call. CDR1 is DFQATT and CDR2 is SNEGSKA in the germline V gene (reference sequence). With 2 bases removed from V and 3 bases from J, the gap between germline ends came to 7 bases. The CDR3 length is 13 residues. The CDR3 coding sequence is TGCAGTGCTAGACCCAGGTACACCGGGGAGCTGTTTTTT. Its protein product is CSARPRYTGELFF.

The sample holds many counts of this clone. The genes are TRBV15 and TRBJ1-5; 8 bases line up with TRBD1. With 4 bases clipped from V and 2 bases from J, the junction kept 1 base outside the gene matches. The CDR3 loop spans 14 amino acids. From germline, CDR1 is LNHNV and CDR2 YYDKDF (reference sequence). The CDR3, as DNA: TGTGCCACCAGCAAGGACAGGGGCAATCAGCCCCAGCATTTT. Its translation is CATSKDRGNQPQHF.

This clone appeared a few times. The chain carries TRBV6-2 or TRBV6-3 and TRBJ1-3; 7 bases match TRBD1. V lost 6 bases and J lost 4; bases outside the gene matches: 6. Germline values: CDR1 MNHEY, CDR2 SVGEGT. The CDR3 runs to 14 residues. This chain's CDR3 is CASSLTGRGNTIYF. In DNA, the CDR3 is TGTGCCAGCAGCTTGACAGGGCGCGGAAACACCATATATTTT.

This clone was seen at least ten times. V is TRBV5-4 and J is TRBJ1-2, with D possibly being TRBD1 (5 bases). Trimming stripped 5 bases from V and 7 bases from J, with 21 bases between. Germline V CDR1 and CDR2: SGHNT, YYREEE (reference sequence). The CDR3 consists of 15 residues. CDR3 sequence: CASRILGSGWSGYTF. CDR3 in DNA: TGTGCCAGCAGAATATTAGGATCAGGGTGGAGTGGCTACACCTTC. The variable domain in full, with the rest retrieved from reference TRBV5-4 and TRBJ1-2, is ETGVTQSPTHLIKTRGQQVTLRCSSQSGHNTVSWYQQALGQGPQFIFQYYREEENGRGNFPPRFSGLQFPNYSSELNVNALELDDSALYLCASRILGSGWSGYTFGSGTRLTVV.

This clone was counted at least ten times. This sequence joins TRBV12-3 or TRBV12-4 and TRBJ2-1; 8 nucleotides line up with TRBD2. V lost 5 bases to trimming and J lost 2 bases; unmatched junction nucleotides: 5. CDR3 length equals 15 residues. This CDR3 reads CASSPSGPTYNEQFF. Written as DNA, the CDR3 is TGTGCCAGCAGTCCTAGCGGGCCTACCTACAATGAGCAGTTCTTC.